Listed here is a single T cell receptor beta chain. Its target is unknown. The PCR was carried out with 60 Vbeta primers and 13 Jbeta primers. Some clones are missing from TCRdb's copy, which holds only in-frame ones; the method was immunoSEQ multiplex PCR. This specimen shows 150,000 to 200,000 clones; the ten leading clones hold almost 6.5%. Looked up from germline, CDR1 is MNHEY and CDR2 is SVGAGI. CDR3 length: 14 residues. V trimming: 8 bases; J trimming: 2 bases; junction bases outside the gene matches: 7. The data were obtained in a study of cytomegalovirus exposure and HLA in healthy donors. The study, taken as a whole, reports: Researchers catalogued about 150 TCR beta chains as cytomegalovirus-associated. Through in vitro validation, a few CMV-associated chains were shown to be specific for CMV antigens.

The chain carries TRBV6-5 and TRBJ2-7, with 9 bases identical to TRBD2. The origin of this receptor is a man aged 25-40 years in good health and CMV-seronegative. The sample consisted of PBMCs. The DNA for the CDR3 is TGTGCCAGCGGGGTAGCGGGGGAACCCTACGAGCAGTACTTC. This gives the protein CASGVAGEPYEQYF.